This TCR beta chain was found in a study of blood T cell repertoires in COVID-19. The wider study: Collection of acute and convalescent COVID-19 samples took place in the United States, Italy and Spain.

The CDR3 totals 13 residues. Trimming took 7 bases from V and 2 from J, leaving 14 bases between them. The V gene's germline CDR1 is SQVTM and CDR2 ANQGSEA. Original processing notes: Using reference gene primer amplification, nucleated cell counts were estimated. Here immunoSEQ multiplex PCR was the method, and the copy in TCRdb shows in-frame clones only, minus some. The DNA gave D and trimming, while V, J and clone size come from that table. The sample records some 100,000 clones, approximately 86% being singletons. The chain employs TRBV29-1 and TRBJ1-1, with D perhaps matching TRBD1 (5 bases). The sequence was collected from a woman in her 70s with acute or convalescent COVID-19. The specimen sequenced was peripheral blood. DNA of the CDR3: TGCAGCGGATCTCGTAGGGGCAACACTGAAGCTTTCTTT. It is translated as CSGSRRGNTEAFF.